This T cell receptor (beta chain) was identified during a study of blood T cell repertoires in COVID-19. About the research overall: Whether acute or convalescent, the COVID-19 samples came from the United States, Italy and Spain. T cells, B-cell-depleted T cells, or PBMCs provided the cDNA or gDNA that served as material.

The junction had 6 bases not matched to a gene; V was cut back by 4 bases and J by 7 bases. The CDR3 covers 14 residues. The V gene's germline CDR1 is SGHRS and CDR2 YFSETQ. Original methodology: Reference gene primer amplification yielded estimated nucleated cell counts. Here immunoSEQ multiplex PCR was the method, and the copy in TCRdb shows in-frame clones only, minus some. The D gene and trimming were derived from the DNA, and the V and J assignments and clone size from that table. Of fewer than 250,000 clones detected, 75% to 85% appear once; the ten largest clones hold about 7.4%. This TCR came from a woman between 50 and 59 years old with acute or convalescent COVID-19. The genes are TRBV5-1 and TRBJ1-2, with 11 positions matching TRBD1. Sequencing input: peripheral blood. CDR3 protein: CASSPSGTGGGYTF. Here the CDR3 DNA reads TGCGCCAGCAGCCCCTCCGGGACAGGGGGTGGCTACACCTTC.